The 18 T cell receptor beta chains below were found in one sample sequenced in a study of blood T cell repertoires in COVID-19. Some clones are missing from TCRdb's copy, which holds only in-frame ones; the method was immunoSEQ multiplex PCR. The data contain 17,000 or so clones, more than 75% of them seen just once; the ten biggest clones take up under 25%. The sequenced sample consisted of peripheral blood. These receptor sequences come from a man aged 60 to 69 with active or convalescent COVID-19.

The chain carries TRBV2 and TRBJ1-5; D unclear. The CDR3 sequence is 13 residues long. Per the germline V gene, CDR1 is SNHLY and CDR2 is FYNNEI. V was shortened by 3 bases and J by 1 base, with 4 bases between the two germline ends. The CDR3: CASSDISNQPQHF. The CDR3 region has the DNA TGTGCCAGCAGTGATATAAGCAATCAGCCCCAGCATTTT.

The chain is built from TRBV29-1 and TRBJ1-6; D is unclear. Germline values: CDR1 SQVTM, CDR2 ANQGSEA. Deletions cut 6 bases from V and 7 bases from J, with 13 bases between. There are 13 residues in the CDR3. Written as DNA, the CDR3 is TGCAGCGTGAGCCCGACATCGAATTCACCCCTCCACTTT. As protein: CSVSPTSNSPLHF.

The CDR3 sequence: CASSPGQGERETQYF. CDR3 coding DNA: TGTGCCAGCAGCCCCGGACAGGGGGAGCGAGAGACCCAGTACTTC. V usage is TRBV11-3 and J usage is TRBJ2-5, with 10 bases aligning to TRBD1. With 5 bases clipped from V and 4 bases from J, the junction kept 7 bases outside the gene matches. The germline CDR1 and CDR2 sequences are SGHNT and YENEEA. This CDR3 contains 15 residues.

This clone was seen once. This chain links TRBV7-2 with TRBJ2-7; 9 bases map to TRBD1. CDR3 length: 14 residues. CDR1 SGHTA and CDR2 FQGNSA come from the germline V gene. V shed 3 bases, J shed 4 bases, and the junction held 4 bases outside the gene matches. CDR3 DNA: TGTGCCAGCAGCTTGGGACAGGGTGATTACGAGCAGTACTTC. It encodes CASSLGQGDYEQYF.

By share, this clone counts as medium-sized. J is TRBJ2-6 and V is TRBV27; TRBD2 agrees at 7 bases. This CDR3 contains 17 residues. V trimming: 6 bases; J trimming: 0 bases; junction bases outside the gene matches: 8. Germline V gene sequence: CDR1 MNHEY, CDR2 SMNVEV (reference sequence). The chain's CDR3 is CASRFGGTNSGANVLTF. DNA for the CDR3: TGTGCCAGCAGGTTTGGGGGGACTAACTCTGGGGCCAACGTCCTGACTTTC.

The rearrangement links TRBV7-9 to TRBJ2-5; 7 bases map to TRBD2. From germline, CDR1 is SEHNR and CDR2 FQNEAQ (reference sequence). The CDR3 spans 17 residues. The trim removed 5 bases at V and 9 bases at J, leaving 21 bases unmatched. The CDR3 protein is CASSHRGLAAEAGAQYF. The DNA for the CDR3 is TGTGCCAGCAGCCATAGAGGGCTAGCGGCCGAAGCCGGAGCCCAGTACTTC.

This clone was seen a handful of times. The V gene is TRBV6-2 or TRBV6-3, the J gene TRBJ2-3; possible D gene TRBD2, 5 bases. V lost 0 bases to trimming and J lost 7 bases, with 14 bases between them. CDR3 length: 15 residues. From germline, CDR1 is MNHEY and CDR2 SVGEGT. The chain's CDR3 is CASSYSKDSPYTQYF. The CDR3 DNA sequence: TGTGCCAGCAGTTACTCGAAGGACTCCCCCTATACGCAGTATTTT.

The chain joins TRBV3-1 (or the pseudogene TRBV3-2) to TRBJ2-3; possibly TRBD1 for D (5 bases). Trimming cost V 1 base and J 0 bases, with 5 bases left between them. The CDR3 length is 14 residues. The germline CDR1 and CDR2 sequences are LGHDT and YNNKEL (reference sequence). The CDR3 region has the DNA TGTGCCAGCAGCCAAGGACAGAGCACAGATACGCAGTATTTT. Protein sequence: CASSQGQSTDTQYF.

This chain connects TRBV6-2 or TRBV6-3 to TRBJ1-1, with 11 bases matching TRBD1. Germline-derived CDR1 and CDR2 are MNHEY and SVGEGT. The junction had 8 bases not matched to a gene; V was cut back by 4 bases and J by 7 bases. The CDR3 loop spans 15 amino acids. CDR3: CASSSRTGGLSEAFF. CDR3 bases: TGTGCCAGCAGTTCAAGGACAGGGGGCCTGAGTGAAGCTTTCTTT.

In the case of this clone: The junction shows a germline mismatch at one end, possibly a read error. J is TRBJ2-1 and V is TRBV6-5; D not resolved. Germline lookup yields CDR1 MNHEY and CDR2 SVGAGI. This CDR3 is 13 amino acids long. CDR3 sequence (DNA): TGTGCCAGCAGTGACTCTGGAGCCAATGAGCAGTTCTTC. Its translation is CASSDSGANEQFF.

The chain couples TRBV19 to TRBJ1-1; no reliable D call. The CDR3 loop spans 12 amino acids. Germline V gene data show CDR1 as LNHDA and CDR2 as SQIVND (reference sequence). The V and J ends lost 4 bases and 5 bases respectively, with 8 bases between them. The CDR3 sequence: CASSRGGTEAFF. The DNA for the CDR3 is TGTGCCAGTAGTAGAGGAGGAACTGAAGCTTTCTTT. Combining the CDR3 with reference TRBV19 and TRBJ1-1 gives the whole variable domain DGGITQSPKYLFRKEGQNVTLSCEQNLNHDAMYWYRQDPGQGLRLIYYSQIVNDFQKGDIAEGYSVSREKKESFPLTVTSAQKNPTAFYLCASSRGGTEAFFGQGTRLTVV.

This clone was counted a few times. The V call is TRBV24-1, the J call TRBJ2-5; TRBD2 aligns across 9 bases. Per germline, CDR1 KGHDR and CDR2 SFDVKD. The length of the CDR3 is 13 residues. V dropped 9 bases and J dropped 7; count of bases not matched to a gene: 8. CDR3 nucleotide sequence: TGTGCCACCGCGCGAGCGGGGGGCGGGACCCAGTACTTC. Its translation: CATARAGGGTQYF.

The chain couples TRBV27 to TRBJ1-2, with 8 positions matching TRBD1. Germline V gene lookup returns CDR1 MNHEY and CDR2 SMNVEV (reference sequence). Trimming removed 3 bases from V and 6 bases from J; junction bases left unmatched: 15. The CDR3 contains 17 residues. The CDR3 loop reads CASSFKPPGQGAHGYTF. CDR3 nucleotide sequence: TGTGCCAGCAGTTTCAAACCCCCCGGGCAGGGGGCCCATGGCTACACCTTC.

The J gene is TRBJ1-6, the V gene TRBV7-2; no definite D call. Germline V gene sequence: CDR1 SGHTA, CDR2 FQGNSA. V was shortened by 0 bases and J by 2 bases, with 5 bases between the two germline ends. This CDR3 has 15 amino acids. CDR3 nucleotides: TGTGCCAGCAGCTTAGCGTCAGCCTATAATTCACCCCTCCACTTT. This sequence encodes CASSLASAYNSPLHF.

This chain connects TRBV6-4 to TRBJ1-2, with 9 nucleotides matching TRBD1. CDR1 MRHNA and CDR2 SNTAGT come from the germline V gene. The length of the CDR3 is 16 residues. CDR3 DNA: TGTGAACTACGTGGGGACAGGGATGGGTTTAACTATGGCTACACCTTC. Its translation is CELRGDRDGFNYGYTF.

In its sample, this clone was seen once. The chain employs TRBV2 and TRBJ2-1; TRBD1 might be the D (6 bases). V dropped 5 bases and J dropped 3 bases, with 8 bases sitting between them. The CDR3 length is 13 residues. Germline V gene sequence: CDR1 SNHLY, CDR2 FYNNEI. In DNA form, the CDR3 reads TGTGCCAGCAGTAAGGACAGCTACAATGAGCAGTTCTTC. Encoded protein: CASSKDSYNEQFF.

This rearrangement joins TRBV2 to TRBJ1-2, with 7 bases that match TRBD1. Trimming cost V 2 bases and J 6 bases; bases outside gene matches: 6. The germline gives CDR1 SNHLY, CDR2 FYNNEI. The CDR3 runs 14 residues. The CDR3 DNA sequence: TGTGCCAGCAGTGAAAGGAGGGGGCGGGATGGCTACACCTTC. Translating gives CASSERRGRDGYTF. The whole variable domain, filled in from reference TRBV2 and TRBJ1-2, reads EPEVTQTPSHQVTQMGQEVILRCVPISNHLYFYWYRQILGQKVEFLVSFYNNEISEKSEIFDDQFSVERPDGSNFTLKIRSTKLEDSAMYFCASSERRGRDGYTFGSGTRLTVV.

The V and J genes are TRBV5-5 and TRBJ2-7, with D possibly matching TRBD1 (5 bases). Germline loops: CDR1 SGHKS, CDR2 YYEKEE (reference sequence). V was pared by 2 bases and J by 1 base, with 13 bases between. The CDR3 has 15 amino acids. CDR3 loop: CASSFRLQGSYEQYF. The CDR3 DNA follows: TGTGCCAGCAGCTTTCGGTTGCAGGGTTCCTACGAGCAGTACTTC. Together with reference TRBV5-5 and TRBJ2-7, the CDR3 gives the full variable domain: DAGVTQSPTHLIKTRGQQVTLRCSPISGHKSVSWYQQVLGQGPQFIFQYYEKEERGRGNFPDRFSARQFPNYSSELNVNALLLGDSALYLCASSFRLQGSYEQYFGPGTRLTVT.